The 6 T cell receptor beta chains below all came from one sample that was sequenced in a study of response to subunit inactivated influenza vaccine. TCRdb ran MiXCR on the RT-PCR reads and lists one entry per CDR3 protein. The sample holds hundreds of thousands of distinct CDR3 sequences, 14% seen once. The sample consisted of PBMCs from blood, taken less than 15 days before vaccination. The receptors here all came from a man aged 50-59 years who received an inactivated influenza vaccine.

This clonotype turned up a few times. V and J are TRBV6-1 and TRBJ2-1; 14 nucleotides align to TRBD2. This CDR3 region has 16 residues. Trimming removed 5 bases from V and 5 bases from J; junction bases left unmatched: 5. Looked up from germline, CDR1 is MNHNS and CDR2 is SASEGT. The chain's CDR3 is CASSPGTSGGNNEQFF. The CDR3 nucleotides read TGTGCCAGCAGTCCAGGGACTAGCGGGGGCAACAATGAGCAGTTCTTC.

This clonotype was seen a handful of times. The chain joins TRBV20-1 to TRBJ2-1, with TRBD2 matching 8 bases. From germline, CDR1 is DFQATT and CDR2 SNEGSKA (reference sequence). The CDR3 totals 17 residues. The junction had 12 bases not matched to a gene; V was cut back by 1 base and J by 4 bases. The CDR3: CSARVVGRGAYYNEQFF. The CDR3 nucleotides are TGCAGTGCTAGAGTCGTCGGGCGGGGGGCTTATTACAATGAGCAGTTCTTC.

Regarding this clonotype: One end of the junction varies from germline; a read error may be responsible. The genes are TRBV3-1 and TRBJ2-2; 9 bases fit TRBD1. This CDR3 has 14 amino acids. From germline, CDR1 is LGHDT and CDR2 YNNKEL (reference sequence). The CDR3 region has the DNA TGTGTCAGCAGCCAGGGACAGGGTACCGGGGAGCTGTTTTTT. Protein sequence: CVSSQGQGTGELFF.

This chain joins TRBV20-1 and TRBJ1-2, with a tentative D call TRBD1 (6 bases). Per the germline V gene, CDR1 is DFQATT and CDR2 is SNEGSKA (reference sequence). Trimming removed 3 bases at V and 3 bases at J, with 8 bases between. The length of the CDR3 is 12 residues. CDR3: CSARDSYYGYTF. The CDR3 DNA reads as TGCAGTGCTAGGGACAGCTACTATGGCTACACCTTC.

This clonotype turned up a few times. The chain links TRBV4-2 to TRBJ2-2; D is possibly TRBD2 (6 bases). The ends were cut back, 1 base at V and 8 bases at J, with 14 bases in the middle. Per germline, CDR1 LGHNA and CDR2 YNFKEQ. This CDR3 spans 15 amino acids. CDR3 nucleotide sequence: TGTGCCAGCAGCCAAGGAACGAAACGGGGGGGGGAGCTGTTTTTT. Encoded protein: CASSQGTKRGGELFF.

The chain employs TRBV20-1 and TRBJ2-3; D is unresolved. The CDR3 loop spans 16 amino acids. V shed 3 bases and J shed 0 bases, with 16 bases lying between them. Germline lookup yields CDR1 DFQATT and CDR2 SNEGSKA (reference sequence). The CDR3 DNA reads as TGCAGTGCTAGCTCTCTGCCAGGCACTAGCACAGATACGCAGTATTTT. Translation: CSASSLPGTSTDTQYF.